Detailed here is one T cell receptor (beta chain). CDR1 is KGHSH and CDR2 is LQKENI in the germline V gene. V trimming: 3 bases; J trimming: 1 base; junction bases outside the gene matches: 4. This CDR3 comprises 15 residues. This specimen comes from a study of T cell responses to AZD1222 COVID-19 vaccine. TCRdb's table, derived via immunoSEQ multiplex PCR, lists solely in-frame clones and lacks some. The sample holds 150,000 to 200,000 clones; about 90% are singletons and the top ten take about 3%. The source of this sequence is an adult in good health. This sequence joins TRBV18 and TRBJ1-2; 8 nucleotides align to TRBD1. Material: peripheral blood, obtained on day 0 of MenACWY control vaccination. Here the CDR3 DNA reads TGTGCCAGCTCACCCGAGACAGGGGTTAACTATGGCTACACCTTC. Encoded protein: CASSPETGVNYGYTF.